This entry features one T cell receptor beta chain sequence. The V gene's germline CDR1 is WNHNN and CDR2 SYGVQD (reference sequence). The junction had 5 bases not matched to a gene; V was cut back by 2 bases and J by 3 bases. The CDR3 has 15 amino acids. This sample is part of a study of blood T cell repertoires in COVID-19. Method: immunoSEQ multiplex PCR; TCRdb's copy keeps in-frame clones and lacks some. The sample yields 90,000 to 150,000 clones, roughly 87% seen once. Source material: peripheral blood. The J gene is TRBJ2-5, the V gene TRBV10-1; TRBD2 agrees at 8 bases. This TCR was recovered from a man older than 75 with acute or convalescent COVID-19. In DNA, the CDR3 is TGCGCCAGCAGTGAGACGGGGGGGGCCGAAGAGACCCAGTACTTC. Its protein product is CASSETGGAEETQYF.